What follows are 14 T cell receptor beta chains derived from one specimen sequenced in a study of human T cells and chemical hapten exposure. Via MiXCR, TCRdb re-called the RACE reads, giving one row per CDR3 protein. The profile shows just over 90,000 distinct CDR3 sequences, about 8.6% of them singletons. The time point was: healthy volunteer bleed at 2 weeks. Unfractionated whole blood was the source from which total RNA was extracted. The material sequenced was whole blood. The receptors derive from a female donor in good health. Some clones in this sample may be carry-over from other donors' samples.

The chain combines TRBV11-1 with TRBJ1-1; no reliable D call. V was pared by 5 bases and J by 0 bases, with 7 bases between. This CDR3 contains 13 residues. Germline V CDR1 and CDR2: SGHAT, FQDESV (reference sequence). The CDR3 coding sequence is TGTGCCAGCAGCGCCCCCATGAACACTGAAGCTTTCTTT. Translating gives CASSAPMNTEAFF.

This sequence joins TRBV24-1 and TRBJ2-2, with 7 bases that match TRBD2. The trim removed 10 bases at V and 4 bases at J, leaving 5 bases unmatched. Germline CDR1 reads KGHDR; CDR2 reads SFDVKD. The CDR3 is 13 amino acids. Here the CDR3 DNA reads TGTGCCACTCAGCGGGAAGTCACCGGGGAGCTGTTTTTT. It yields the protein CATQREVTGELFF.

This clonotype occurred many times. This rearrangement joins TRBV6-2 or TRBV6-3 to TRBJ2-3; D possibly corresponds to TRBD1 (5 bases). CDR3 length: 15 residues. Germline V CDR1 and CDR2: MNHEY, SVGEGT. Trimming stripped 5 bases from V and 0 bases from J, with 12 bases between. CDR3 residues: CASSPQGTSTDTQYF. The CDR3, as DNA: TGTGCCAGCAGTCCCCAGGGAACTAGCACAGATACGCAGTATTTT.

This clonotype was counted a few times. The rearrangement uses TRBV19 and TRBJ2-1, with 11 bases matching TRBD2. From germline, CDR1 is LNHDA and CDR2 SQIVND (reference sequence). With 5 bases clipped from V and 1 base from J, the junction kept 7 bases outside the gene matches. The CDR3 has 17 residues. The CDR3 bases are TGTGCCAGTAGTCTACTAGCGGGAGCCCTTTCCTACAATGAGCAGTTCTTC. It codes for CASSLLAGALSYNEQFF.

This clonotype occurred many times. The chain joins TRBV7-9 to TRBJ2-5; 10 nucleotides align to TRBD2. Germline V gives CDR1 SEHNR, CDR2 FQNEAQ (reference sequence). V gave up 6 bases and J gave up 5 bases; unmatched junction bases: 9. This CDR3 has 15 amino acids. The CDR3 DNA is TGTGCCAGCAGTCCGTCAGCGGGAGGGCCCGAGACCCAGTACTTC. Translation: CASSPSAGGPETQYF.

The chain carries TRBV4-1 and TRBJ2-1, with a tentative D call TRBD2 (5 bases). CDR1 MGHRA and CDR2 YSYEKL come from the germline V gene. The CDR3 runs to 17 residues. Trimming took off 1 base at V and 1 base at J, with 14 bases between the two ends. CDR3 loop: CASSQVYPEDSYNEQFF. The CDR3 DNA reads as TGCGCCAGCAGCCAAGTCTATCCGGAGGATTCCTACAATGAGCAGTTCTTC.

This clonotype has only a few counts. The J gene is TRBJ2-1, the V gene TRBV4-3; perhaps TRBD2 as D (5 bases). CDR3 length: 16 residues. Germline V gives CDR1 LGHNA, CDR2 YSLEER. The V end lost 2 bases, the J end lost 1 base, and 12 bases lay between the germline ends. CDR3 protein: CASSQRVSGSYNEQFF. CDR3 bases: TGCGCCAGCAGCCAAAGAGTAAGCGGTTCCTACAATGAGCAGTTCTTC.

With respect to this clonotype: A much larger clone lies one base from this, so it may be a read error. J is TRBJ2-5 and V is TRBV28; 14 bases line up with TRBD2. In germline, CDR1 is MDHEN, CDR2 SYDVKM. The CDR3 is 15 residues long. CDR3 bases: TGTGCCAGCAGTCGACTAGCGGGAGGGTCGGAGACCCACTACTTC. It yields the protein CASSRLAGGSETHYF.

This clonotype was recorded at least ten times. The chain combines TRBV28 with TRBJ1-4, with D hard to call. The CDR3 contains 12 residues. The germline V gene encodes CDR1 MDHEN and CDR2 SYDVKM. V was shortened by 4 bases and J by 5 bases, with 5 bases between the two germline ends. CDR3 in amino acids: CASSSGNEKLFF. For the CDR3, the DNA is TGTGCCAGCAGTTCCGGGAATGAAAAACTGTTTTTT.

This clonotype was seen at least ten times. This sequence joins TRBV29-1 and TRBJ2-6; 8 bases fit TRBD1. CDR3 size: 16 residues. Trimming took 1 base from V and 2 from J; bases not matched to a gene: 4. CDR1 is SQVTM, CDR2 ANQGSEA, per germline. The CDR3 loop is CSVEGQGATGANVLTF. The CDR3 nucleotides are TGCAGCGTTGAAGGGCAGGGGGCCACTGGGGCCAACGTCCTGACTTTC.

This clonotype has more than one count but fewer than ten. This chain uses TRBV27 with TRBJ2-7; 7 bases map to TRBD1. Germline lookup yields CDR1 MNHEY and CDR2 SMNVEV (reference sequence). The V and J ends lost 4 bases and 7 bases, in that order; junction bases with no gene match: 13. This CDR3 is 15 amino acids long. CDR3 sequence reads: CASSSPTGNRGEQYF. The CDR3 coding sequence is TGTGCCAGCAGTTCCCCGACAGGGAATAGGGGTGAGCAGTACTTC.

This clonotype was observed at least ten times. This CDR3 is CASSQATQDRGVDIQYF. In DNA, the CDR3 is TGCGCCAGCAGCCAAGCAACCCAGGACAGGGGGGTCGACATTCAGTACTTC. This chain connects TRBV4-3 to TRBJ2-4; TRBD1 agrees at 10 bases. Germline V CDR1 and CDR2: LGHNA, YSLEER. The CDR3 is made up of 17 amino acids. The ends lost 1 base at V and 8 bases at J; junction bases unmatched: 11.

The genes are TRBV20-1 and TRBJ1-2, with D hard to call. This CDR3 is 13 amino acids long. Germline CDR1 is DFQATT and CDR2 is SNEGSKA (reference sequence). V was pared by 7 bases and J by 0 bases, with 12 bases between. The CDR3 is CSVADFSNYGYTF. The CDR3 DNA follows: TGCAGTGTCGCCGATTTCTCTAACTATGGCTACACCTTC.

The sample holds a few counts of this clonotype. This rearrangement joins TRBV10-2 to TRBJ1-1, with 7 bases that match TRBD1. Germline CDR1 reads WSHSY; CDR2 reads SAAADI. The CDR3 consists of 15 residues. Losses at the gene ends were 0 bases for V and 0 bases for J; bases not matched to a gene: 1. The CDR3, as DNA: TGCGCCAGCAGTGAGTCGACAGGGATGAACACTGAAGCTTTCTTT. It encodes CASSESTGMNTEAFF.